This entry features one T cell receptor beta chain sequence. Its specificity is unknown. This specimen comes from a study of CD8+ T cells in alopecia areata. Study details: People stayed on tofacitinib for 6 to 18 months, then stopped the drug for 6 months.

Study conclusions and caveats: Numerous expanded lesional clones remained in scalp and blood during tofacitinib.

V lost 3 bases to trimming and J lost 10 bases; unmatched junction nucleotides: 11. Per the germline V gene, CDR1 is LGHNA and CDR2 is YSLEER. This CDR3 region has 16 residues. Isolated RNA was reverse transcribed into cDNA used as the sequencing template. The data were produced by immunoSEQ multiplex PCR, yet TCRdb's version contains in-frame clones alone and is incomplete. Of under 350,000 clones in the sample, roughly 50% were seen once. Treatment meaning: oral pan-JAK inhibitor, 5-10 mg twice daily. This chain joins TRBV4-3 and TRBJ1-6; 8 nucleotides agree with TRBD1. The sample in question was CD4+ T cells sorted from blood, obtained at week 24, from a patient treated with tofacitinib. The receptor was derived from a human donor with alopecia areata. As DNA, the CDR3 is TGCGCCAGCAGCCAGCAAAACAGGGGGGTCGACTCACCCCTCCACTTT. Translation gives CASSQQNRGVDSPLHF.